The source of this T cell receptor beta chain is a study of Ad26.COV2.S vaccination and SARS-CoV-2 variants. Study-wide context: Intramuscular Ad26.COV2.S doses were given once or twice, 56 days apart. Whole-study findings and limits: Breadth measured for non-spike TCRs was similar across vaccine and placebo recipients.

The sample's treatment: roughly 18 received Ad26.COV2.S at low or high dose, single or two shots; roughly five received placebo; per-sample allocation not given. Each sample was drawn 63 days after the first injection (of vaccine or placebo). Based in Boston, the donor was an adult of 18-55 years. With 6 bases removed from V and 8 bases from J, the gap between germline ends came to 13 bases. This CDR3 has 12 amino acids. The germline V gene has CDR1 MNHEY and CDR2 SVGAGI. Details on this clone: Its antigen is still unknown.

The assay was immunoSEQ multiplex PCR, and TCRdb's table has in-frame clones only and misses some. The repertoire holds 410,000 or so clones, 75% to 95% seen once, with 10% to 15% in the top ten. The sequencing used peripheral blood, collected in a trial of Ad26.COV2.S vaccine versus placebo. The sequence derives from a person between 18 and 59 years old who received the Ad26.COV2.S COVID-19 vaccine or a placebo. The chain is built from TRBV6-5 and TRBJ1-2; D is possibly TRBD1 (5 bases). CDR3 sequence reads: CASSLRGGGYTF. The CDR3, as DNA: TGTGCCAGCAGCCTGAGGGGTGGCGGCTACACCTTC.